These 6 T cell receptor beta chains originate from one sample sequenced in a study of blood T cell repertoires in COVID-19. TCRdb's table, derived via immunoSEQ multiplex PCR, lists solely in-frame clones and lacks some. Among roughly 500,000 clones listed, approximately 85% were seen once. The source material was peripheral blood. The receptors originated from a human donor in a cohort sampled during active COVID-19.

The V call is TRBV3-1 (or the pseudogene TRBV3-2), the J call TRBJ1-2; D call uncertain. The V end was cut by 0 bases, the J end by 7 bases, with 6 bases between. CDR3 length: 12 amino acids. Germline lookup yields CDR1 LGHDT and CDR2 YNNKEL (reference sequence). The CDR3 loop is CASSQDSGGYTF. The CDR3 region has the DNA TGTGCCAGCAGCCAAGATTCGGGTGGCTACACCTTC.

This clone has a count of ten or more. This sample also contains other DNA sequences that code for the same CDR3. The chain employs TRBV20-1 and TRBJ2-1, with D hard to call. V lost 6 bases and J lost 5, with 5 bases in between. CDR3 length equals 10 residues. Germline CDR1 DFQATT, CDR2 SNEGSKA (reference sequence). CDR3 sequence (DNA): TGCAGTGCCCTTAACAATGAGCAGTTCTTC. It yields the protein CSALNNEQFF.

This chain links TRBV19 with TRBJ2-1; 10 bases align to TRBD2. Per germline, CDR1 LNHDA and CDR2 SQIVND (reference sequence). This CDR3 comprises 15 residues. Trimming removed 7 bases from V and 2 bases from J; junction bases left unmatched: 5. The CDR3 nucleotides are TGTGCCAGTACTACAGCGGGAGGGGCCTACAATGAGCAGTTCTTC. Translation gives CASTTAGGAYNEQFF.

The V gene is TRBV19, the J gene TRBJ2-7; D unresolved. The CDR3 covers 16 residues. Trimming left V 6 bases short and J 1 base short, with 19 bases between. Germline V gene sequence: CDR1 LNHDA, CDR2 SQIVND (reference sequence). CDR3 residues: CASSPSWSSLSYEQYF. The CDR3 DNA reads TGTGCCAGTAGCCCTAGTTGGAGCAGCCTTTCCTACGAGCAGTACTTC.

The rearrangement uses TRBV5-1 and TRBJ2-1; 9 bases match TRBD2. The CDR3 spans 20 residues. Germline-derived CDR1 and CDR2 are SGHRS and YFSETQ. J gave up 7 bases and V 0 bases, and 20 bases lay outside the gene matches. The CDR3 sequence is CASSLGGPTDPGLAGNEQFF. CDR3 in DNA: TGCGCCAGCAGCTTGGGGGGACCGACAGACCCGGGACTAGCAGGTAATGAGCAGTTCTTC. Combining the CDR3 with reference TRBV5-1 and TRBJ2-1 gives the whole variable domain KAGVTQTPRYLIKTRGQQVTLSCSPISGHRSVSWYQQTPGQGLQFLFEYFSETQRNKGNFPGRFSGRQFSNSRSEMNVSTLELGDSALYLCASSLGGPTDPGLAGNEQFFGPGTRLTVL.

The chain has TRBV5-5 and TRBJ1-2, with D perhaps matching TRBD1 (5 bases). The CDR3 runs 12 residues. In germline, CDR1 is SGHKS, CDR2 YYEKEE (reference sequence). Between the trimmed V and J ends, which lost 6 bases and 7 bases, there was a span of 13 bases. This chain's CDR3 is CASNLGLGGYTF. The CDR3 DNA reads TGTGCCAGCAACCTGGGGCTGGGTGGCTACACCTTC.